The TCR beta chain under discussion was sequenced for a study of blood T cell repertoires in COVID-19 (TCRdb year 2020). For context, the study as a whole: Samples covering the acute and convalescent phases of COVID-19 were provided by collaborators in the United States, Italy and Spain. The repertoires were made available in a free public database intended to serve as a resource for research on the immune response to SARS-CoV-2. Sample metadata almost always included a de-identified subject ID, COVID-19 status, age in years and sex. The material from the prospective study consisted of cDNA or gDNA derived from T cells, B-cell-depleted T cells, or PBMCs. The dataset comprised deeply sampled blood TCRbeta repertoires from subjects exposed to, actively infected with, or recovered from COVID-19. Samples were obtained from the ongoing ImmuneRACE study (first 160 participants) and from about 1,300 subjects provided by 6 global collaborators. Where available, HLA class I and class II types were taken from metadata supplied by the sample provider and were not determined by assay-based typing.

Trimming costs V 7 bases and J 3 bases, and their ends lie 9 bases apart. From cysteine to phenylalanine, the CDR3 is 12 amino acids long. The kept DNA is CDR3 alone, 36 bases in frame from the first base. One collaborating source in Seattle enrolled patients while the patients were actively infected and followed the patients over time throughout the course of disease. Each collaborating institution followed its own protocols to collect whole blood in K2EDTA tubes. Collaborator samples were shipped for TCRbeta analysis as frozen whole blood, isolated PBMCs, or DNA extracted from either sample type. As for this clone: This receptor's antigen is unknown. There are no base qualities to consult, and no much larger clone falls within one base.

Study-wide conclusions, independent of this receptor: How much clinical and demographic metadata was included differed by source and by participant, and the metadata was provided uncurated.

The immunoSEQ Assay, a bias-controlled multiplex PCR, was used to amplify TCRbeta CDR3 regions from genomic DNA. For the original study's pipeline: Within the assay, amplification of reference gene primers was used to estimate how many nucleated cells each sample contained. To quantify the absolute abundance of each unique TCRbeta CDR3 rearrangement, sequence reads were collapsed and filtered. For each sample, productive Simpson clonality was calculated as the square root of Simpson's diversity index across productive rearrangements. The source is immuneACCESS, and TCRdb retained only in-frame sequences with V and J called. Part of the clones is not carried over; for the studies checked, unresolved V genes explain less than half of this, and the remainder is unexplained. For V, J and clone size, that table is used; D and trimming come from the DNA. The sample data list 300,000 to 400,000 clones, and roughly 87% of these were observed just once. The ten largest clonotypes hold roughly a tenth of the sample.

The sequence is built from TRBV12-3 or TRBV12-4 and TRBJ1-1; no D gene call is confident. The source material was peripheral blood. This TCR derives from a man younger than 40 with COVID-19, enrolled during active disease. The DNA is TGTGCCAGCACCTTGGGAGACACTGAAGCTTTCTTT. It specifies CASTLGDTEAFF.